This passage covers 27 T cell receptor beta chains from one sample sequenced in a study of cytomegalovirus exposure and HLA in healthy donors. The PCR was carried out with 60 Vbeta primers and 13 Jbeta primers. Profiling relied on immunoSEQ multiplex PCR, and the TCRdb table lists in-frame clones only, not all of them. The repertoire holds some 42,000 clones, with about 50% as singletons. What was sequenced was PBMCs. The source is a human donor in good health.

The genes are TRBV2 and TRBJ2-7; D is possibly TRBD1 (6 bases). The CDR3 sequence is 14 residues long. The germline V gene encodes CDR1 SNHLY and CDR2 FYNNEI. Trimming cost V 7 bases and J 4 bases, with 17 bases left between them. CDR3 in amino acids: CASNRVGASYEQYF. CDR3 DNA: TGTGCCAGCAACCGAGTGGGGGCCTCTTACGAGCAGTACTTC. The full variable domain, with the rest looked up from reference TRBV2 and TRBJ2-7, is EPEVTQTPSHQVTQMGQEVILRCVPISNHLYFYWYRQILGQKVEFLVSFYNNEISEKSEIFDDQFSVERPDGSNFTLKIRSTKLEDSAMYFCASNRVGASYEQYFGPGTRLTVT.

The rearrangement joins TRBV5-1 to TRBJ2-1; D unclear. In germline, CDR1 is SGHRS, CDR2 YFSETQ. V lost 0 bases and J lost 6, with 13 bases in between. This CDR3 has 15 amino acids. This CDR3 is CASSLVVSGGNEQFF. The CDR3 DNA sequence: TGCGCCAGCAGCTTGGTGGTGTCAGGTGGCAATGAGCAGTTCTTC.

This clone has more than one count but fewer than ten. V gene TRBV5-1 combines with J gene TRBJ2-7, with a weak D call TRBD2 (6 bases). V lost 2 bases, J lost 0 bases, and 12 bases lay in between. The CDR3 contains 15 residues. The germline V gene has CDR1 SGHRS and CDR2 YFSETQ. CDR3 amino acids: CASSFAGTVSYEQYF. CDR3 DNA sequence: TGCGCCAGCAGCTTCGCCGGGACTGTCTCCTACGAGCAGTACTTC. The full variable domain, in which reference TRBV5-1 and TRBJ2-7 provide the parts outside the CDR3, is KAGVTQTPRYLIKTRGQQVTLSCSPISGHRSVSWYQQTPGQGLQFLFEYFSETQRNKGNFPGRFSGRQFSNSRSEMNVSTLELGDSALYLCASSFAGTVSYEQYFGPGTRLTVT.

This clone was seen more than once but under ten times. The chain has TRBV27 and TRBJ2-6; 8 bases are a match to TRBD1. The V gene end was trimmed by 0 bases and the J gene end by 0 bases; junction bases not matched to a gene: 1. The CDR3 totals 17 residues. CDR1 and CDR2 from the germline V gene are MNHEY and SMNVEV (reference sequence). CDR3 DNA: TGTGCCAGCAGTTTATCGACAGGGGACTCTGGGGCCAACGTCCTGACTTTC. Amino acids: CASSLSTGDSGANVLTF.

The rearrangement links TRBV27 to TRBJ2-3; 7 bases fit TRBD1. Germline lookup yields CDR1 MNHEY and CDR2 SMNVEV (reference sequence). This CDR3 spans 15 amino acids. V trimming: 6 bases; J trimming: 1 base; junction bases outside the gene matches: 7. The CDR3 nucleotides read TGTGCCAGCAGCCTAGGACAGGTCCGCACAGATACGCAGTATTTT. It specifies CASSLGQVRTDTQYF.

The chain links TRBV6-4 to TRBJ2-1; a weak D match, TRBD1 (6 bases). V was pared by 3 bases and J by 5 bases, with 11 bases between. CDR1 and CDR2 (germline): MRHNA, SNTAGT. This CDR3 contains 14 residues. The CDR3 nucleotides are TGTGCCAGCAGTGAACAGGGCACGAACAATGAGCAGTTCTTC. This gives the protein CASSEQGTNNEQFF.

V and J are TRBV29-1 and TRBJ1-1, with D perhaps matching TRBD1 (5 bases). Germline V gene lookup returns CDR1 SQVTM and CDR2 ANQGSEA. Trimming removed 6 bases at V and 6 bases at J, with 17 bases between. This CDR3 is 13 amino acids long. As DNA, the CDR3 is TGCAGCGTGGTGACAGCTCCTAGGCCTGAAGCTTTCTTT. The encoded protein is CSVVTAPRPEAFF.

This clone was recorded a few times. CDR3 DNA: TGTGCCAGTAGTATGTACTCGGGGGACTATGGCTACACCTTC. It specifies CASSMYSGDYGYTF. This chain links TRBV19 with TRBJ1-2; a possible D gene is TRBD1 (5 bases). V shed 3 bases and J shed 3 bases, with 11 bases lying between them. This CDR3 region has 14 residues. Germline CDR1 and CDR2: LNHDA and SQIVND (reference sequence).

The chain combines TRBV10-3 with TRBJ2-7; 9 bases are a match to TRBD2. V lost 4 bases, J lost 2 bases, and 3 bases stayed unmatched. This CDR3 spans 14 amino acids. Germline V CDR1 and CDR2: ENHRY, SYGVKD. The CDR3, as DNA: TGTGCCATCAGTGTTGTAGCGGGGGCCTACGAGCAGTACTTC. As protein: CAISVVAGAYEQYF.

The chain uses TRBV7-2 and TRBJ2-7, with D maybe TRBD1 (6 bases). V was clipped by 3 bases and J by 2 bases, with 14 bases between them. The CDR3 is 15 amino acids. The germline V gene encodes CDR1 SGHTA and CDR2 FQGNSA. CDR3 protein: CASSFLRQVTYEQYF. The CDR3 nucleotides read TGTGCCAGCAGCTTTCTGAGACAGGTAACCTACGAGCAGTACTTC.

The sample holds a few counts of this clone. This chain links TRBV7-3 with TRBJ2-1, with TRBD2 matching over 9 bases. The germline V gene has CDR1 SGHTA and CDR2 FQGTGA. V trimming: 5 bases; J trimming: 3 bases; junction bases outside the gene matches: 5. The CDR3 consists of 15 residues. CDR3 protein: CASSPWTSVYNEQFF. CDR3 bases: TGTGCCAGCAGCCCTTGGACTAGCGTCTACAATGAGCAGTTCTTC. The complete variable domain, with remaining parts taken from reference TRBV7-3 and TRBJ2-1, reads GAGVSQTPSNKVTEKGKYVELRCDPISGHTALYWYRQSLGQGPEFLIYFQGTGAADDSGLPNDRFFAVRPEGSVSTLKIQRTERGDSAVYLCASSPWTSVYNEQFFGPGTRLTVL.

The rearrangement uses TRBV5-1 and TRBJ2-5; 9 bases are a match to TRBD2. V shed 0 bases and J 1 base; nucleotides not matched to a gene: 10. This CDR3 comprises 18 residues. Germline CDR1 and CDR2: SGHRS and YFSETQ. CDR3 in amino acids: CASSLALGAGGPQETQYF. DNA of the CDR3: TGCGCCAGCAGCTTGGCCCTAGGGGCGGGGGGGCCCCAAGAGACCCAGTACTTC.

There are a few counts of this clone. The V call is TRBV2, the J call TRBJ2-7; 7 bases line up with TRBD2. The CDR3 runs 13 residues. V was pared by 5 bases and J by 3 bases, with 4 bases of the junction left unmatched. Germline-derived CDR1 and CDR2 are SNHLY and FYNNEI. CDR3 DNA: TGTGCCAGCAGTTCGCGGGGGAACTACGAGCAGTACTTC. Protein: CASSSRGNYEQYF.

This clone came up once. CDR3 coding DNA: TGTGCCAGCAGTGAGGAACTAGCGGGGTTCAAAAACATTCAGTACTTC. Its translation is CASSEELAGFKNIQYF. The rearrangement uses TRBV2 and TRBJ2-4; 10 bases align to TRBD2. With V trimmed by 3 bases and J by 3 bases, 5 bases remained unmatched. Germline lookup yields CDR1 SNHLY and CDR2 FYNNEI. The CDR3 covers 16 residues.

This clone has a handful of counts. This rearrangement joins TRBV5-4 to TRBJ1-2, with TRBD1 as a possible D gene (5 bases). Trimming left V 4 bases short and J 6 bases short, with 13 bases between. CDR3 length: 13 amino acids. The germline V gene has CDR1 SGHNT and CDR2 YYREEE (reference sequence). For the CDR3, the DNA is TGTGCCAGCAGCAACCAACTCAGGGATGGCTACACCTTC. Translating gives CASSNQLRDGYTF.

V gene TRBV10-3 combines with J gene TRBJ1-6; 9 nucleotides line up with TRBD1. The ends lost 3 bases at V and 7 bases at J; junction bases unmatched: 4. Germline CDR1 and CDR2: ENHRY and SYGVKD. CDR3 size: 15 residues. The CDR3, as DNA: TGTGCCATCAGTGATCCGGGACAGGGAAATTCACCCCTCCACTTT. This translates into CAISDPGQGNSPLHF.

The genes are TRBV6-5 and TRBJ2-5; TRBD2 matches at 8 bases. CDR1 and CDR2 (germline): MNHEY, SVGAGI. The ends lost 2 bases at V and 5 bases at J; junction bases unmatched: 7. This CDR3 is built from 15 residues. DNA of the CDR3: TGTGCCAGCAGTTACGGGACTAGTAGGATGGAGACCCAGTACTTC. It codes for CASSYGTSRMETQYF.

The chain is built from TRBV19 and TRBJ2-2; D is uncertain. Germline CDR1 LNHDA, CDR2 SQIVND (reference sequence). The CDR3 totals 15 residues. Trimming left V 1 base short and J 0 bases short, with 6 bases between. This chain's CDR3 is CASSIGQANTGELFF. As DNA, the CDR3 is TGTGCCAGTAGTATAGGGCAGGCGAACACCGGGGAGCTGTTTTTT.

This clone was picked up one time. This chain links TRBV19 with TRBJ1-1, with TRBD1 matching 12 bases. The CDR3 extends over 15 amino acids. From germline, CDR1 is LNHDA and CDR2 SQIVND (reference sequence). The V segment lost 4 bases and the J segment 5 bases; nucleotides outside the gene matches: 5. CDR3 sequence: CASSTRDRGLTEAFF. The CDR3 DNA is TGTGCCAGTAGTACCAGGGACAGGGGGCTAACTGAAGCTTTCTTT.

V is TRBV27 and J is TRBJ2-1, with D possibly matching TRBD2 (5 bases). This CDR3 region has 17 residues. In germline, CDR1 is MNHEY, CDR2 SMNVEV (reference sequence). V was cut by 3 bases and J by 0 bases, with 15 bases left in between. The chain's CDR3 is CASSLGHGVSSYNEQFF. DNA of the CDR3: TGTGCCAGCAGTTTGGGCCACGGGGTAAGCTCCTACAATGAGCAGTTCTTC.

The chain uses TRBV5-4 and TRBJ2-5; D is unresolved. V was trimmed by 6 bases and J by 0 bases, leaving 9 bases between them. The germline CDR1 and CDR2 sequences are SGHNT and YYREEE (reference sequence). The CDR3 covers 13 residues. CDR3 coding DNA: TGTGCCAGCATGAAGGAGAACCAAGAGACCCAGTACTTC. Amino acid sequence: CASMKENQETQYF.

The rearrangement uses TRBV19 and TRBJ1-2, with 9 bases identical to TRBD1. There are 16 residues in the CDR3. With 7 bases clipped from V and 6 bases from J, the junction kept 15 bases outside the gene matches. From germline, CDR1 is LNHDA and CDR2 SQIVND (reference sequence). CDR3 sequence: CASTSTRTGVGNGYTF. In DNA, the CDR3 is TGTGCCAGTACTTCGACCAGGACAGGGGTAGGGAATGGCTACACCTTC.

This chain uses TRBV5-6 with TRBJ1-1; no clear D. Trimming shortened V by 5 bases and J by 7 bases, and 15 bases separated the two germline ends. Germline V gene lookup returns CDR1 SGHDT and CDR2 YYEEEE. The CDR3 has 13 amino acids. This CDR3 is CASRPRGGIEAFF. Here the CDR3 DNA reads TGTGCCAGCAGGCCCAGAGGCGGGATTGAAGCTTTCTTT. Complete variable domain (other parts from reference TRBV5-6 and TRBJ1-1): DAGVTQSPTHLIKTRGQQVTLRCSPKSGHDTVSWYQQALGQGPQFIFQYYEEEERQRGNFPDRFSGHQFPNYSSELNVNALLLGDSALYLCASRPRGGIEAFFGQGTRLTVV.

The chain couples TRBV9 to TRBJ1-1, with TRBD1 identical over 7 bases. This CDR3 has 14 residues. Trimming took 3 bases from V and 0 from J; bases not matched to a gene: 2. The V gene's germline CDR1 is SGDLS and CDR2 YYNGEE. The CDR3 region has the DNA TGTGCCAGCAGCGCGACAGGGCTGAACACTGAAGCTTTCTTT. Residues: CASSATGLNTEAFF.

The chain links TRBV6-6 to TRBJ1-3; 7 positions agree with TRBD1. This CDR3 is built from 15 residues. The trim removed 6 bases at V and 3 bases at J, leaving 8 bases unmatched. In germline, CDR1 is MNHNY, CDR2 SVGAGI (reference sequence). CDR3 sequence (DNA): TGTGCCAGCAGACAAGACAGGGCAATTGGAAACACCATATATTTT. Translating it yields CASRQDRAIGNTIYF.

The chain carries TRBV28 and TRBJ1-2; the match to TRBD1 covers 9 bases. The CDR3 extends over 15 amino acids. CDR1 is MDHEN and CDR2 is SYDVKM in the germline V gene. V dropped 6 bases and J dropped 3; count of bases not matched to a gene: 8. CDR3 loop: CASRLRDREDYGYTF. As DNA, the CDR3 is TGTGCCAGCAGGTTGAGGGACAGGGAGGACTATGGCTACACCTTC.

This clone was found a few times. V is TRBV30 and J is TRBJ1-2, with D uncertain. This CDR3 is built from 13 residues. Trimming took off 0 bases at V and 1 base at J, with 6 bases between the two ends. Germline V gives CDR1 GTSNPN, CDR2 SVGIG (reference sequence). CDR3 sequence reads: CAWSVRVNYGYTF. Written as DNA, the CDR3 is TGTGCCTGGAGTGTACGCGTTAACTATGGCTACACCTTC.